This TCR beta chain was observed in a study of blood T cells in healthy people across ages. This clonotype was counted only a few times. Through a sample-barcoded 5' primer and a J-beta primer mix, a second PCR was run for roughly 7 to 11 cycles. Via MiXCR, TCRdb re-called the 5' RACE reads, giving one row per CDR3 protein. The sample records over 1,500,000 distinct CDR3 sequences, 35% to 50% being singletons. The V gene's germline CDR1 is SEHNR and CDR2 FQNEAQ (reference sequence). CDR3 length equals 19 residues. Losses at the gene ends were 4 bases for V and 0 bases for J; bases not matched to a gene: 10.

The chain joins TRBV7-9 to TRBJ2-5; 14 positions agree with TRBD2. Sequenced sample: blood. The TCR sequence derives from a human donor in good health. CDR3 loop: CASSCVWTSGGLHQETQYF. The CDR3 DNA is TGTGCCAGCAGCTGCGTATGGACTAGCGGGGGGCTCCACCAAGAGACCCAGTACTTC.